The 26 T cell receptor beta chains below were found in one sample sequenced in a study of blood T cells in healthy people across ages. A sample-barcoded 5' primer and a J-beta primer mix were used in a second PCR of about 7 to 12 cycles. Each CDR3 protein gets one entry after TCRdb re-called the 5' RACE reads with MiXCR. The sample has about 970,000 distinct CDR3 sequences; roughly half are singletons. The sample taken for sequencing was blood. The receptors originated from a woman aged 60 to 75 in good health.

This chain connects TRBV20-1 to TRBJ1-2; D possibly corresponds to TRBD1 (5 bases). This CDR3 contains 13 residues. CDR1 and CDR2 from the germline V gene are DFQATT and SNEGSKA (reference sequence). V was trimmed by 6 bases and J by 2 bases, leaving 13 bases between them. CDR3 region: CSARDGDNYGYTF. CDR3 DNA sequence: TGCAGTGCCCGGGACGGGGACAACTATGGCTACACCTTC.

In regard to this clonotype: Relative to the germline gene, one junction end is altered; a read error may explain this. V and J are TRBV7-9 and TRBJ2-1; D could derive from TRBD1 or TRBD2 (5 bases each). Germline-derived CDR1 and CDR2 are SEHNR and FQNEAQ (reference sequence). The CDR3 sequence is 13 residues long. The CDR3 bases are TGTGCCAGCAGCGAAGGGACCTACTATGAGCAGTTCTTC. It yields the protein CASSEGTYYEQFF.

The rearrangement links TRBV16 to TRBJ2-7; 9 nucleotides line up with TRBD1. Trimming removed 2 bases from V and 3 bases from J; junction bases left unmatched: 8. CDR3 size: 16 residues. Germline V gives CDR1 KGHSY, CDR2 FQNENV. CDR3 sequence reads: CASSQLPGQGRYEQYF. CDR3 nucleotide sequence: TGTGCCAGCAGCCAACTCCCGGGACAGGGTCGCTACGAGCAGTACTTC.

The chain links TRBV20-1 to TRBJ2-3, with TRBD2 matching over 9 bases. This CDR3 has 14 residues. V lost 3 bases to trimming and J lost 5 bases; unmatched junction nucleotides: 6. CDR1 is DFQATT and CDR2 is SNEGSKA in the germline V gene (reference sequence). CDR3 region: CSARTSGKGDTQYF. The CDR3 coding sequence is TGCAGTGCTAGGACTAGCGGAAAAGGAGATACGCAGTATTTT.

The chain carries TRBV14 and TRBJ2-2; TRBD2 matches at 8 bases. V dropped 0 bases and J dropped 4; count of bases not matched to a gene: 1. Germline-derived CDR1 and CDR2 are SGHDN and FVKESK. This CDR3 region has 15 residues. CDR3 region: CASSQESGSTGELFF. In DNA, the CDR3 is TGTGCCAGCAGCCAAGAGAGCGGGAGCACCGGGGAGCTGTTTTTT.

This clonotype was observed a few times. The chain joins TRBV5-1 to TRBJ1-1, with TRBD1 as a possible D gene (5 bases). This CDR3 is 13 amino acids long. Germline V gene data show CDR1 as SGHRS and CDR2 as YFSETQ. V was trimmed by 4 bases and J by 6 bases, leaving 13 bases between them. As DNA, the CDR3 is TGCGCCAGCAGCGTACAGGTAGGGTCTGAAGCTTTCTTT. It is translated as CASSVQVGSEAFF. The full variable domain, with the rest looked up from reference TRBV5-1 and TRBJ1-1, is KAGVTQTPRYLIKTRGQQVTLSCSPISGHRSVSWYQQTPGQGLQFLFEYFSETQRNKGNFPGRFSGRQFSNSRSEMNVSTLELGDSALYLCASSVQVGSEAFFGQGTRLTVV.

This clonotype was recorded many times. The gene calls are TRBV7-6 and TRBJ2-5; D gene unclear. The CDR3 spans 10 residues. The ends were cut back, 10 bases at V and 4 bases at J, with 7 bases in the middle. Germline-derived CDR1 and CDR2 are SGHVS and FNYEAQ. CDR3 bases: TGTGCCACAGGCGGAGAGACCCAGTACTTC. Translated: CATGGETQYF.

The rearrangement joins TRBV30 to TRBJ2-5, with D possibly matching TRBD1 (5 bases). CDR1 and CDR2 (germline): GTSNPN, SVGIG (reference sequence). The CDR3 covers 17 residues. Trimming took 0 bases from V and 2 from J, leaving 19 bases between them. CDR3 in amino acids: CAWSVGLGPRNQETQYF. DNA of the CDR3: TGTGCCTGGAGTGTAGGGTTGGGGCCGAGGAATCAAGAGACCCAGTACTTC. Based on the CDR3 plus reference TRBV30 and TRBJ2-5, the full variable domain is SQTIHQWPATLVQPVGSPLSLECTVEGTSNPNLYWYRQAAGRGLQLLFYSVGIGQISSEVPQNLSASRPQDRQFILSSKKLLLSDSGFYLCAWSVGLGPRNQETQYFGPGTRLLVL.

This sequence joins TRBV5-1 and TRBJ2-3, with D possibly TRBD2 on 5 matching bases. The CDR3 runs to 13 residues. Trimming left V 1 base short and J 6 bases short, with 9 bases between. Germline CDR1 is SGHRS and CDR2 is YFSETQ. The CDR3 region has the DNA TGCGCCAGCAGCTTGACTAGGGATGATACGCAGTATTTT. Translation gives CASSLTRDDTQYF.

This clonotype has just a few counts. The genes are TRBV18 and TRBJ2-5, with 13 bases lining up with TRBD2. J lost 1 base, V lost 3 bases, and 2 bases had no gene match. CDR3 length: 16 residues. From germline, CDR1 is KGHSH and CDR2 LQKENI. The CDR3 is CASSPRLAGGQETQYF. Here the CDR3 DNA reads TGTGCCAGCTCACCCAGACTAGCGGGAGGCCAAGAGACCCAGTACTTC.

A word on this clonotype: A junction boundary mismatches the germline segment, possibly from a read error. This chain joins TRBV9 and TRBJ1-2, with 8 bases aligning to TRBD1. Germline CDR1 SGDLS, CDR2 YYNGEE. This CDR3 comprises 13 residues. The CDR3 sequence: CVSSYQGAQGYTF. DNA of the CDR3: TGTGTCAGCAGCTACCAGGGGGCGCAAGGCTACACCTTC.

This chain connects TRBV19 to TRBJ1-1; D is perhaps TRBD1 (6 bases). The CDR3 totals 17 residues. The germline CDR1 and CDR2 sequences are LNHDA and SQIVND (reference sequence). V lost 5 bases and J 3 bases, leaving 22 bases between the germline ends. Here the CDR3 DNA reads TGTGCCAGTAGTCGGCAGTGGCTCCGGGGGCCCGACACTGAAGCTTTCTTT. Its protein product is CASSRQWLRGPDTEAFF.

CDR3 protein: CASSPGVLNTEAFF. The CDR3 DNA reads as TGTGCCAGCAGTCCCGGGGTATTGAACACTGAAGCTTTCTTT. The chain carries TRBV12-3 or TRBV12-4 and TRBJ1-1; D uncertain. V shed 5 bases and J shed 0 bases, with 10 bases lying between them. The CDR3 loop spans 14 amino acids.

The chain is built from TRBV29-1 and TRBJ1-4; D unresolved. The CDR3 is made up of 12 amino acids. Per the germline V gene, CDR1 is SQVTM and CDR2 is ANQGSEA. CDR3 sequence: CPRAGRGEKLFF. The CDR3 DNA is TGCCCTAGGGCCGGGAGAGGGGAAAAACTGTTTTTT.

V is TRBV18 and J is TRBJ1-1; a possible D gene is TRBD1 (5 bases). Per germline, CDR1 KGHSH and CDR2 LQKENI. The CDR3 contains 14 residues. V lost 6 bases to trimming and J lost 6 bases, with 17 bases between them. As DNA, the CDR3 is TGTGCCAGCTCCCTAGGGGACCCAAACGCTGAAGCTTTCTTT. This encodes CASSLGDPNAEAFF.

A few counts support this clonotype. V is TRBV6-1 and J is TRBJ2-3; 10 bases align to TRBD1. Germline trimming cut 6 bases from V and 3 bases from J; bases unmatched to any gene: 6. CDR1 and CDR2 (germline): MNHNS, SASEGT. The CDR3 runs 15 residues. The CDR3 spells CASRPGTGATDTQYF. The CDR3 DNA reads as TGTGCCAGCAGACCCGGGACAGGGGCTACAGATACGCAGTATTTT.

This clonotype was counted a few times. The chain combines TRBV27 with TRBJ2-7; TRBD2 aligns across 13 bases. Trimming took 5 bases from V and 10 from J; bases not matched to a gene: 5. CDR1 is MNHEY and CDR2 is SMNVEV in the germline V gene (reference sequence). The CDR3 sequence is 13 residues long. CDR3 protein: CASSIRTSGSQYF. Written as DNA, the CDR3 is TGTGCCAGCAGTATTAGGACTAGCGGGAGTCAGTACTTC.

V gene TRBV7-8 combines with J gene TRBJ2-7; the D gene is possibly TRBD1 (6 bases). This CDR3 has 14 amino acids. The V gene lost 2 bases and the J gene lost 4 bases, with 12 bases spanning the gap. In germline, CDR1 is SGHVS, CDR2 FQNEAQ. CDR3 sequence reads: CASSLQGIPYEQYF. In DNA, the CDR3 is TGTGCCAGCAGCTTACAGGGGATTCCTTACGAGCAGTACTTC.

The V gene is TRBV28, the J gene TRBJ1-2; no definite D call. Germline V lookup: CDR1 MDHEN, CDR2 SYDVKM. This CDR3 is built from 11 residues. V was shortened by 8 bases and J by 4 bases, with 8 bases between the two germline ends. The DNA of the CDR3 is TGTGCCAGCGAAACATTCTATGGCTACACCTTC. Translating gives CASETFYGYTF.

The chain employs TRBV29-1 and TRBJ2-4; TRBD2 might be the D (5 bases). The J call may be in error: the DNA end matches TRBJ2-7 better. The CDR3 extends over 13 amino acids. Germline V gene data show CDR1 as SQVTM and CDR2 as ANQGSEA. CDR3 loop: CSVEVGVSCEQYF. CDR3 coding DNA: TGCAGCGTTGAAGTGGGAGTAAGCTGCGAGCAGTACTTC.

This clonotype was seen only a few times. V and J are TRBV12-3 or TRBV12-4 and TRBJ2-3; the match to TRBD2 covers 8 bases. The trim removed 6 bases at V and 6 bases at J, leaving 5 bases unmatched. The CDR3 has 13 amino acids. The CDR3 spells CASSRASGDTQYF. CDR3 DNA sequence: TGTGCCAGCAGCCGTGCTAGCGGGGATACGCAGTATTTT.

This clonotype was counted between two and nine times. This rearrangement joins TRBV6-4 to TRBJ2-2; weak D call: TRBD2 (5 bases). This CDR3 region has 14 residues. V shed 4 bases and J shed 3 bases, with 9 bases lying between them. Germline CDR1 is MRHNA and CDR2 is SNTAGT. CDR3 residues: CASSVEEDTGELFF. CDR3 nucleotides: TGTGCCAGCAGTGTGGAGGAAGACACCGGGGAGCTGTTTTTT.

This clonotype was counted a few times. CDR3 nucleotides: TGTGCCATCAGTGGACAGGATAGCACAGATACGCAGTATTTT. It is translated as CAISGQDSTDTQYF. J is TRBJ2-3 and V is TRBV10-3, with D possibly matching TRBD1 (6 bases). This CDR3 region has 14 residues. The V gene lost 4 bases and the J gene lost 0 bases, with 8 bases spanning the gap. Per germline, CDR1 ENHRY and CDR2 SYGVKD.

This clonotype was seen a handful of times. This chain links TRBV7-2 with TRBJ2-1; 8 bases line up with TRBD1. Germline CDR1 reads SGHTA; CDR2 reads FQGNSA. This CDR3 is built from 15 residues. With 1 base clipped from V and 7 bases from J, the junction kept 6 bases outside the gene matches. Written as DNA, the CDR3 is TGTGCCAGCAGCTTAGAGACAGGGGAATGGAATGAGCAGTTCTTC. The encoded protein is CASSLETGEWNEQFF.

This chain links TRBV27 with TRBJ2-4; 10 nucleotides match TRBD1. Per germline, CDR1 MNHEY and CDR2 SMNVEV (reference sequence). V shed 9 bases, J shed 3 bases, and the junction held 8 bases outside the gene matches. The CDR3 totals 15 residues. This chain's CDR3 is CASLGTGVGKNIQYF. The CDR3 DNA is TGTGCCAGTTTAGGGACAGGGGTGGGCAAAAACATTCAGTACTTC.

The chain is built from TRBV7-8 and TRBJ2-5; a possible D gene is TRBD1 (6 bases). The ends were cut back, 5 bases at V and 3 bases at J, with 10 bases in the middle. The CDR3 is 13 residues long. In germline, CDR1 is SGHVS, CDR2 FQNEAQ. The CDR3 DNA is TGTGCCAGCAGCACACAGGGCAAAGAGACCCAGTACTTC. This gives the protein CASSTQGKETQYF.